This T cell receptor (beta chain) is drawn from a study of cytomegalovirus exposure and HLA in healthy donors (TCRdb year 2017). Broadly, across the study: In an earlier analysis of roughly 500 of the donors, 276 Gb of sequence data and just under 120 million unique TCR beta sequences from about 190 million T cells were reported. An earlier analysis of around 580 of the donors used high-throughput TCR beta sequencing to judge whether each TCR beta V gene segment behaved as functional or pseudogenic. Every repertoire in the discovery cohort had been generated on one and the same sequencing platform. Among about 410 genotyped donors of the cohort, an average of around 240,000 unique TCR beta nucleotide sequences was sequenced per donor, of which 15% to 20% were non-productive. Among the roughly 400 genotyped donors, around 79% belonged to the genetic ancestry cluster associated with self-reported Caucasian donors. Both class I and class II loci were covered by HLA typing, at four-digit resolution. To study patterns of TCR occurrence, a later analysis re-analyzed previously published TCR beta repertoires from around 670 donors and added high-resolution HLA genotyping. The study aimed to test whether signatures of past pathogen exposure could be identified by cataloging public T cell receptors. The study combined high-throughput TCR immunosequencing, statistical association of individual TCRs with disease status, and machine learning to predict cytomegalovirus infection status. Rather than using new phenotypic data, the later analysis identified candidate immune exposures from TCR beta sequences and from how often those sequences occurred across donors. Donor age, sex, ethnicity and CMV serostatus were compiled alongside the repertoire data. In addition to the first cohort of around 670 subjects, a separate validation cohort of 130 or so different subjects was used. Several DR-DQ haplotypes were handled as single units for association and clustering because linkage in the cohort was strong. Using immunosequencing, the study profiled T cell repertoires from fewer than 700 subjects and related those repertoires to cytomegalovirus serostatus. In a later genetic analysis, genome-wide SNP genotypes for about three fifths of the roughly 670 donors were used, and that subset was treated as a discovery cohort. An early release covering 550 to 650 HLA-typed donors comprised 300 to 350 gigabases of sequencing data and 65 million to 100 million unique TCR sequences. The number of donors typed differed by locus, with roughly 620-640 for A, B, C, DRB1 and DQB1, roughly 520 for DQA1, 600 to 610 for DPA1, and around 460 for DPB1.

About this clone itself: The antigen it binds to is not known. No qualities accompany the bases; no much larger clone lies one base away.

Libraries were made using the immunoSEQ multiplex PCR assay. A mixture of 60 forward primers for TCR Vbeta segments and 13 reverse primers for TCR Jbeta segments was used in the multiplex PCR. Amplification of the CDR3 region of rearranged TCR beta genes was performed with a multiplex PCR assay on genomic DNA. The amplified TCR beta libraries were sequenced on the Illumina HiSeq System as 87-base-pair reads. The authors' pipeline ran thus. Across the 500 to 850 repertoires, a later analysis counted approximately 83 million unique TCR beta chains, approximately 10 million of which were shared by at least two donors. To remove PCR and sequencing errors, raw reads were error-corrected and collapsed into unique sequences using a nearest-neighbor algorithm that merged closely related sequences. Alignment of CDR3 sequences to IMGT reference sequences was used to assign V, D and J gene segments. For a sequence to be retained, a match of at least six nucleotides to both a V gene segment and a J gene segment was required. A rearrangement counted as productive if the CDR3 had no stop codons and remained in frame with V and J, and every other rearrangement counted as non-productive. Following IMGT convention, CDR3 was defined as the stretch from the second conserved V-encoded cysteine to the conserved J-encoded phenylalanine. The earlier analysis of fewer than 700 of the donors excluded sequences that lacked an unambiguous match to a single V gene segment. An earlier analysis of several hundred of the donors classified V segments as functional when productive rearrangements were above 56.7% and as segregating when the standard deviation between donors was above 5%. A statistical classification framework was developed to diagnose cytomegalovirus status using the catalog of TCR beta chain sequences. In a later analysis, V and J genes were assigned by comparing TCR nucleotide sequences against IMGT/GENE-DB human TR gene sequences. Using the TCRdist pipeline, a later analysis assigned CDR3 sequences along with most-parsimonious VDJ recombination scenarios. A later analysis defined each TCR beta chain by its CDR3 amino acid sequence plus V-gene family, and excluded reads lacking a unique V-gene family. To address suspected cross-contamination and a sequencing artifact, a later analysis removed 592 highly shared, low-generation-probability nucleotide sequences. For each public chain, a later analysis derived a clonal expansion index from normalized ranks of inferred template counts within each repertoire. A later analysis computed generation probabilities with a VDJ recombination model fitted to out-of-frame rearrangements, and checked the results against IGoR. In a later analysis, hypergeometric tests were used to score TCR-TCR, TCR-HLA and TCR-CMV co-occurrence, with a repertoire-size bias correction applied to TCR pairs. To estimate false discovery rates, a later analysis permuted the HLA or CMV assignments 20 times. In a later analysis, co-occurring TCRs were grouped using DBSCAN, and TCRdist sequence similarity was added for clustering within HLA-allele-positive subsets. Co-occurrence clustering excluded repertoires with fewer than 30,000 or more than 120,000 public chains, plus five with anomalous nucleotide sharing. Drawn from immuneACCESS, this table holds only the in-frame rearrangements with V and J called that TCRdb kept. Clones are partly lost; checked studies trace under half to an unresolved V gene and leave the rest unexplained. V and J calls and clone size are as listed in that table; D and trimming were resolved from the DNA. The sample table lists over 200,000 clones, 70% of them with a count of one. Around 3% of the sample rests with the top ten.

Spanning cysteine to phenylalanine, the CDR3 consists of 15 amino acids. Kept here is only the CDR3 DNA, which spans 45 bases and is read in frame from base 1. The germline V gene sets CDR1 to MDHEN and CDR2 to SYDVKM. The junction shows trimming of 6 bases on V and 8 bases on J, and the gene matches do not reach 8 bases of it. The cohort consisted of some 730 healthy bone marrow donors. Cohort members were all nominally healthy when sampled, although unrecorded immune exposures were likely present. The donor tested CMV seropositive and was one of the 289 seropositive cohort members. A peripheral blood sample was provided by each donor, and peripheral blood mononuclear cells were used for TCR beta sequencing. Genomic DNA was extracted from the blood cell samples with the Qiagen DNeasy Blood Extraction Kit. On the study overall, not on this receptor specifically: Immune exposure information for the cohort was limited to CMV serostatus. Three of the identified cytomegalovirus-associated TCR beta chains were confirmed in vitro to be specific for cytomegalovirus antigens. When HLA alleles, especially DR and DQ, strongly co-occurred, attributing TCR associations to individual alleles was difficult. Because some donors lacked HLA typing at each locus, the association tests relied only on the typed subset. A later genetic analysis associated a missense DCLRE1C variant with V-gene and J-gene trimming of TCR beta chains, and an independent cohort replicated the association. In a later genetic analysis, fewer N-insertions in productive TCRs were reported among donors in an Asian-associated ancestry cluster than the approximately 670-donor mean. In a later analysis, around 17,000 TCR beta sequences were associated with specific HLA alleles at a false discovery rate of 0.05. The classifier was reported to diagnose cytomegalovirus status with high specificity and sensitivity in both the original and validation cohorts. While some public TCRs were present in many individuals, most TCR sequences turned up only very rarely across donors. Roughly 17 rarely observed V segments, including chromosome 9 orphons, were excluded from the earlier analysis of approximately 600 of the donors because counts were too low. According to a later analysis, parvovirus B19, influenza, CMV and Epstein-Barr virus appeared linked to several top co-occurrence clusters. Correlated functional status among segregating V segments might reflect linkage disequilibrium, but an unknown experimental factor could not be ruled out. The study listed 150 to 200 TCR beta chains as associated with cytomegalovirus. The presence/absence analyses assumed that sequencing depth was roughly uniform across donors, and that assumption may not be true. In a later analysis, TCR association rates were found to vary across HLA loci, with the most associated TCRs seen for DRB1 alleles and the fewest for HLA-C alleles. Most CMV-associated TCR beta chains appeared to be HLA-restricted in a later analysis, and the HLA associations seemed to be driven largely by CMV exposure. Broadly in line with IMGT annotations, most TCR beta V segments showed up in productive rearrangements about 87% or about 30% of the time in an earlier analysis of 587 of the donors. The cohort was sequenced for TCR beta chains only, and without alpha or paired-chain data the features that could be detected were limited. Because the 87-base-pair reads could not distinguish some IMGT-functional V segments, including TRBV6-2 and TRBV6-3, those segments were excluded. A group of highly shared sequence variants was considered likely to be a technical artifact of the sequencing pipeline. In a later analysis, HLA-associated TCR beta chains were found to be more clonally expanded and to have lower generation probabilities than equally common non-associated chains. It was suggested by the authors that the approach could potentially be generalized to other disease states and immunological phenotypes. A further reported finding was that TCR beta sequences accurately predicted the HLA-A and HLA-B alleles for most subjects in the first cohort.

This TCR was sampled from a man between 40 and 49 years old in good health and CMV-seropositive. Sequencing used PBMCs. The rearranged chain carries TRBV28 and TRBJ1-6; 9 bases in between match TRBD1. The CDR3 loop reads CASSLPGQGDSPLHF. The DNA reads as follows: TGTGCCAGCAGCCTCCCGGGACAGGGAGATTCACCCCTCCACTTT. Reference TRBV28 and TRBJ1-6 genes cover what lies past the CDR3, so the full variable domain is DVKVTQSSRYLVKRTGEKVFLECVQDMDHENMFWYRQDPGLGLRLIYFSYDVKMKEKGDIPEGYSVSREKKERFSLILESASTNQTSMYLCASSLPGQGDSPLHFGNGTRLTVT.